A single sample is the source of the 15 T cell receptor beta chains below, sequenced in a study of T-cell reconstitution after alpha-beta-depleted transplantation in children. Construction of the TCRbeta library involved unique molecular identifiers. TCRdb re-called the PCR reads through MiXCR, storing one row per CDR3 protein. The sample records under 75,000 distinct CDR3 sequences, approximately 10% being singletons. Sequenced material: PBMCs, taken before TCRalphabeta/CD19-depleted stem cell transplant. These receptor sequences come from a boy between 10 and 17 years old with acute myeloid leukemia, due to receive a stem cell transplant.

This clonotype was observed at least ten times. The chain joins TRBV20-1 to TRBJ1-3; 9 bases agree with TRBD1. The CDR3 length is 15 residues. V was pared by 2 bases and J by 0 bases, with 2 bases of the junction left unmatched. The germline gives CDR1 DFQATT, CDR2 SNEGSKA (reference sequence). CDR3 coding DNA: TGCAGTGCTAGAAGGGACAGGGACTCTGGAAACACCATATATTTT. Translated: CSARRDRDSGNTIYF.

This clonotype came up many times. The chain joins TRBV4-1 to TRBJ2-1; weak D call: TRBD1 (6 bases). Germline V lookup: CDR1 MGHRA, CDR2 YSYEKL. Trimming removed 2 bases from V and 0 bases from J, with 11 bases in between. The CDR3 extends over 16 amino acids. The CDR3 DNA reads TGCGCCAGCAGCCAACCGACGGACAGCTCCTACAATGAGCAGTTCTTC. This gives the protein CASSQPTDSSYNEQFF.

Many counts were recorded for this clonotype. The chain's CDR3 is CSAKAAGFTGELFF. The CDR3 DNA follows: TGCAGCGCCAAAGCAGCGGGGTTCACCGGGGAGCTGTTTTTT. The chain employs TRBV29-1 and TRBJ2-2; TRBD2 matches at 7 bases. With V trimmed by 7 bases and J by 4 bases, 9 bases remained unmatched. The CDR3 extends over 14 amino acids. Germline assignment: CDR1 SQVTM and CDR2 ANQGSEA.

This clonotype was recorded many times. The J gene is TRBJ2-3, the V gene TRBV5-4; 9 bases match TRBD1. The CDR3 covers 15 residues. Germline assignment: CDR1 SGHNT and CDR2 YYREEE (reference sequence). J was trimmed by 6 bases and V by 4 bases; bases with no gene match: 9. CDR3 amino acids: CASSPPGQGWDTQYF. CDR3 coding DNA: TGTGCCAGCAGCCCCCCGGGACAGGGATGGGATACGCAGTATTTT.

The table lists this clonotype with many counts. Here the CDR3 DNA reads TGTGCCAGCAGCTTAAGAACAAGGGTCCACACCTTC. Amino acids: CASSLRTRVHTF. This chain joins TRBV7-2 and TRBJ1-2; D is ambiguous. Germline values: CDR1 SGHTA, CDR2 FQGNSA. This CDR3 has 12 residues. V lost 2 bases and J lost 12, with 13 bases in between.

J is TRBJ1-2 and V is TRBV9; D remains unclear. This CDR3 region has 15 residues. CDR1 is SGDLS and CDR2 is YYNGEE in the germline V gene. Trimming removed 0 bases at V and 7 bases at J, with 16 bases between. The CDR3 region is CASSVGGRGSFGYTF. The CDR3, as DNA: TGTGCCAGCAGCGTAGGTGGGCGCGGTTCGTTTGGCTACACCTTC. Using reference TRBV9 and TRBJ1-2 for the parts outside the CDR3, the full variable domain is DSGVTQTPKHLITATGQRVTLRCSPRSGDLSVYWYQQSLDQGLQFLIQYYNGEERAKGNILERFSAQQFPDLHSELNLSSLELGDSALYFCASSVGGRGSFGYTFGSGTRLTVV.

In its sample, this clonotype was seen many times. The rearrangement uses TRBV28 and TRBJ2-1, with D unclear. The CDR3 is 14 residues long. Per the germline V gene, CDR1 is MDHEN and CDR2 is SYDVKM. V gave up 7 bases and J gave up 4 bases, with 14 bases separating them. In nucleotides, the CDR3 is TGTGCCAGCATCCAGACGGGCATTTACAATGAGCAGTTCTTC. As protein: CASIQTGIYNEQFF.

Details on this clonotype: With a much larger clone just one base away, this may be a read error. The chain carries TRBV27 and TRBJ2-1; 8 nucleotides agree with TRBD2. The CDR3 loop spans 15 amino acids. The germline V gene has CDR1 MNHEY and CDR2 SMNVEV (reference sequence). The CDR3 DNA reads as TGTGCCAGCAGTGGAGGACAGCGGGGGTACAATGCGCAGTTCTTC. Translated, it gives CASSGGQRGYNAQFF.

This clonotype was seen many times. This rearrangement joins TRBV12-3 or TRBV12-4 to TRBJ2-4; a possible D gene is TRBD1 (5 bases). Trimming stripped 4 bases from V and 6 bases from J, with 19 bases between. The CDR3 covers 16 residues. This CDR3 reads CASSSLNRNGLNIQYF. The CDR3, as DNA: TGTGCCAGCAGTTCCTTAAACAGGAACGGCCTAAACATTCAGTACTTC.

This clonotype was seen at least ten times. Here the CDR3 reads CASSSLDEQYV. The CDR3 DNA is TGTGCCAGCAGTTCCCTCGACGAGCAGTACGTC. This rearrangement joins TRBV28 to TRBJ2-7; no reliable D call. With 4 bases removed from V and 5 bases from J, the gap between germline ends came to 6 bases. This CDR3 region has 11 residues. Germline V lookup: CDR1 MDHEN, CDR2 SYDVKM.

This clonotype has a count of ten or more. In DNA form, the CDR3 reads TGCGCCAGCAGGGGGACAGGGATCAATCAGCCCCAGCATTTT. As protein: CASRGTGINQPQHF. This chain uses TRBV4-1 with TRBJ1-5; 9 positions agree with TRBD1. Trimming took 6 bases from V and 3 from J; bases not matched to a gene: 3. CDR1 MGHRA and CDR2 YSYEKL come from the germline V gene. The CDR3 is 14 amino acids.

Ten or more counts support this clonotype. The V gene is TRBV29-1, the J gene TRBJ2-5; 11 positions agree with TRBD2. Germline V gene sequence: CDR1 SQVTM, CDR2 ANQGSEA. V was pared by 7 bases and J by 7 bases, with 14 bases of the junction left unmatched. The CDR3 sequence is 15 residues long. This CDR3 is CSALGPTSGVWTQYF. CDR3 coding DNA: TGCAGCGCACTTGGGCCGACTAGCGGGGTGTGGACCCAGTACTTC.

To note about this clonotype: A much bigger clone sits one base away, suggesting this may be a read error. The CDR3 sequence is CASSLTTGKYNEQFF. The CDR3, as DNA: TGTGCCAGCAGCCTCACGACCGGGAAGTACAATGAGCAGTTCTTC. The chain employs TRBV12-3 or TRBV12-4 and TRBJ2-1; possible D gene TRBD2, 5 bases. CDR3 length equals 15 residues. The V end was cut by 6 bases, the J end by 4 bases, with 16 bases between.

There are many counts of this clonotype. The rearrangement uses TRBV12-3 or TRBV12-4 and TRBJ1-3, with 7 positions matching TRBD1. The V and J ends lost 8 bases and 4 bases, in that order; junction bases with no gene match: 5. CDR3 length: 13 amino acids. CDR3: CASQTGQGNTIYF. The CDR3 DNA is TGTGCCAGCCAGACAGGGCAAGGAAACACCATATATTTT.

This clonotype has ten or more counts. V is TRBV27 and J is TRBJ2-3; 14 bases fit TRBD2. CDR3 size: 18 residues. Germline trimming cut 1 base from V and 6 bases from J; bases unmatched to any gene: 9. CDR1 MNHEY and CDR2 SMNVEV come from the germline V gene (reference sequence). CDR3: CASSLYRLAGGDSDTQYF. The CDR3 region has the DNA TGTGCCAGCAGTTTATACCGACTAGCGGGAGGGGACTCCGATACGCAGTATTTT.